This TCR beta chain is from a study of T cell changes during pregnancy in multiple sclerosis. Sequencing was performed with immunoSEQ multiplex PCR; in TCRdb, only in-frame clones are kept and a portion is missing. The repertoire holds 60,000 to 70,000 clones, just over 90% seen once, with 1.4% in the top ten. Trimming stripped 1 base from V and 1 base from J, with 10 bases between. The germline V gene has CDR1 SGHTA and CDR2 FQGNSA. This CDR3 spans 16 amino acids. This clone was observed once. Sequences were derived from peripheral blood, sampled in the second trimester of pregnancy. The chain has TRBV7-2 and TRBJ2-2, with a weak D call TRBD2 (5 bases). The receptor was isolated from a female donor with multiple sclerosis, enrolled in a pregnancy study. This CDR3 is CASSLESGGNTGELFF. CDR3 coding DNA: TGTGCCAGCAGCTTAGAGTCAGGAGGGAACACCGGGGAGCTGTTTTTT.